This T cell receptor (beta chain) was documented in a study of neurological immune-mediated disorders (dated by TCRdb to between 2019 and 2020). In terms of the full investigation: Peripheral blood TCR-beta repertoires from HTLV-I-associated myelopathy (HAM/TSP) patients, multiple sclerosis patients and healthy controls were compared by UMI-based sequencing. The roughly 100 TCR-beta libraries covered PBMC samples along with longitudinal samples, technical triplicates, and paired sorted CD4+ and CD8+ T-cell subsets. The cohort was made up of some 70 subjects, consisting of roughly 14 HAM/TSP patients, roughly 35 multiple sclerosis patients and about 20 healthy controls. What the study reported, not specific to this receptor: TCR clonal expansion was highest in HAM/TSP patients and lowest in MS patients, with MS patients falling below even healthy controls. No identical CDR3 amino acid sequences were shared among expanded clones across subjects, suggesting private TCR-beta repertoires in all groups.

cDNA was synthesized by template-switch 5'RACE using a primer with a 10-nucleotide random unique molecular identifier that tagged each TCR transcript. Every sequencing run covered 15-18 subjects and yielded more than 170 million TCR-beta sequences. The RNeasy kit was used for extraction of total RNA. The KAPA Real-time Library Amplification kit was used to amplify TCR-beta VDJ regions with primers for the TCR constant region and the 5'RACE anchor. Sample indexes and Illumina adaptors were added in a first PCR, and a second PCR then increased library yield. The roughly 650 bp TCR product was size-selected on a 2% E-gel SizeSelection system after Ampure bead purification. Before pooling, libraries had their quality checked on a Bioanalyzer, their concentration measured with Qubit, and their quantity determined with the Kapa Library Quantification kit. Paired-end 2 x 150 bp sequencing of the libraries was performed on an Illumina HiSeq 2500. To increase sequence diversity, about 23-32% phiX was spiked into each library pool. Per the authors' processing: The quality-filtered reads were processed with the UMI-based MiGEC pipeline, whose error correction step removed more than 80% of the raw TCR sequences. VDJ genes were aligned to IMGT germline references, and each clonotype was defined by a unique CDR3 amino acid sequence together with V-J genes. Clonal expansion, Shannon diversity and CDR3 relatedness were evaluated with VDJtools (CalcPairwiseDistances, ClusterSamples), while phylogenetic trees were built in CLCbio workbench. Clones with at least 8 unique UMIs were defined as expanded, with this threshold being based on coefficient-of-variation modelling across technical triplicates. TCRdb reprocessing: public reads trimmed at Q25 with fastp, clones called with MiXCR, in-frame beta chains kept. Rows with a matching CDR3 protein are joined into one entry that keeps the most common DNA and genes. In this record, the V and J calls reflect TCRdb's handling and not the investigators' own analysis. Here the sample has tens of thousands of distinct CDR3 sequences; 10% to 13% occur a single time. Jointly, the top ten make up about 1.7% of the sample.

Blood bank volunteers in Maryland, USA served as the healthy controls. For the unsorted PBMC libraries, 2 million PBMCs were stored in RNAlater at -80 degrees C until RNA extraction and were used to generate the libraries. Peripheral blood underwent Ficoll-Hypaque density gradient centrifugation to isolate PBMCs, which were then cryopreserved in liquid nitrogen. CDR1 DFQATT and CDR2 SNEGSKA are derived from the germline V gene (reference sequence). Relative to germline, V is missing 0 bases and J is missing 5 bases, with 7 bases of the junction outside any gene match. The CDR3, from cysteine to phenylalanine, totals 14 residues. Just CDR3 DNA is preserved here, 42 bases in frame from base 1. This clonotype was recorded many times. Its antigen is not yet known. Per-base qualities were not stored, and no clone one base away is much larger.

The chain is encoded by TRBV20-1 joined to TRBJ2-7; 7 central bases correspond to TRBD2. This TCR derives from a man aged 35-49 years in good health. Sequenced material: PBMCs. CDR3 protein: CSARDTGLSDEQYF. The nucleotides read TGCAGTGCTAGAGATACGGGACTATCTGACGAGCAGTACTTC.